The 8 T cell receptor beta chains listed next were all sequenced from one sample in a study of T cell clonality in common variable immunodeficiency. The table came from immunoSEQ multiplex PCR; TCRdb's copy has only in-frame clones and leaves some out. Sampling found tens of thousands of clones, none seen once. What was sequenced was peripheral blood mononuclear cells. These receptors all stem from a person aged 18 to 75 in good health.

The sequenced part of the CDR3 DNA is TGTGCCAGCAGCCCCCCCCGACAAGGA. This sequence encodes CASSPPRQG. The full CDR3 is CASSPPRQGAFF. This sequence joins TRBV6-2 or TRBV6-3 and TRBJ1-1; unclear D gene. The read terminates 3 residues ahead of where the CDR3 ends, so the germline J gene completes it. The CDR3 contains 12 residues. Per germline, CDR1 MNHEY and CDR2 SVGEGT.

A note on this clone: The read halts 3 residues ahead of the CDR3 end, with the missing end drawn from the germline J gene. This chain connects TRBV30 to TRBJ1-1; no firm D call. The length of the CDR3 is 15 residues. In germline, CDR1 is GTSNPN, CDR2 SVGIG (reference sequence). This chain's CDR3 is CAWSDWTSVNNEAFF. The sequenced part of the CDR3 DNA is TGTGCCTGGAGTGATTGGACTAGCGTTAACAATGAG.

Of note for this clone: This may stem from a read error, because a much larger clone lies one nucleotide away. The read stops 3 residues short of the end of the CDR3; the missing end is completed from the germline J gene. The rearrangement joins TRBV2 to TRBJ2-3; a possible D gene is TRBD2 (6 bases). The CDR3 sequence is 15 residues long. Germline assignment: CDR1 SNHLY and CDR2 FYNNEI. The CDR3 spells CASSDSGLSNQPQYF. The part of the CDR3 DNA that was read is TGTGCCAGCAGTGATTCGGGACTGAGCAATCAGCCG.

This clone was observed many times. The missing CDR3 end, 3 residues past where the read stops, is filled in from the germline J gene. V and J are TRBV19 and TRBJ2-4; 9 positions match TRBD2. CDR1 and CDR2 (germline): LNHDA, SQIVND (reference sequence). This CDR3 region has 15 residues. J was trimmed by 8 bases and V by 6 bases; bases with no gene match: 11. The sequenced CDR3 bases are TGTGCCAGTAGAACCGGGACTAGCAATTTGGACATT. Amino acid sequence: CASRTGTSNLDI. In full, the CDR3 reads CASRTGTSNLDIQYF.

This clone came up many times. Read data end 3 residues before the CDR3 end; the end is taken from the germline J gene. The same CDR3 also results from other DNA sequences found in this sample. This chain joins TRBV30 and TRBJ2-4, with D perhaps matching TRBD1 (6 bases). The CDR3 runs to 13 residues. The germline V gene has CDR1 GTSNPN and CDR2 SVGIG (reference sequence). This CDR3 is CAAGTGTKNIQYF. The sequenced part of the CDR3 DNA is TGTGCGGCCGGGACGGGGACAAAAAACATT.

This clone was seen repeatedly, ten times or more. With the read ending 3 residues before the CDR3 end, the germline J gene is used to fill in that end. This chain joins TRBV5-1 and TRBJ2-3, with 11 nucleotides matching TRBD2. The CDR3 has 16 amino acids. Germline CDR1 is SGHRS and CDR2 is YFSETQ. After removal of 3 bases from V and 5 bases from J, the junction contained 8 bases not matched to a gene. The chain's CDR3 is CASSSRVAGGRDTQYF. Incomplete CDR3 DNA: TGCGCCAGCAGCTCCCGCGTAGCGGGAGGGCGAGATACG.

About this clone: The read is 3 residues too short to cover the CDR3 end, so that end is filled in from the germline J gene. The chain is built from TRBV30 and TRBJ1-2; tentative D call: TRBD1 (6 bases). Germline lookup yields CDR1 GTSNPN and CDR2 SVGIG (reference sequence). The CDR3 consists of 13 residues. The CDR3 here is CAWSTGSYNDYTF. The part of the CDR3 DNA that was read is TGTGCCTGGAGTACAGGGTCCTACAATGAC.

This clone has a count of ten or more. The read ends 3 residues shy of where the CDR3 ends; the end is completed using the germline J gene. The chain uses TRBV5-1 and TRBJ2-1; D is undetermined. The CDR3 is made up of 15 amino acids. CDR1 and CDR2 from the germline V gene are SGHRS and YFSETQ. V was cut by 5 bases and J by 4 bases, with 16 bases left in between. CDR3 residues: CASSSSRTFYNEQFF. Partial CDR3 DNA: TGCGCCAGCAGTAGTAGCCGTACCTTTTACAATGAG.